This T cell receptor (beta chain) emerged from a study of T cells in Graves' hyperthyroidism and ophthalmopathy. Study results and caveats: The model made its ophthalmopathy prediction, and onset followed a median around 6.5 months later. Separating ophthalmopathy from stable hyperthyroidism was achieved by a 13 V-J model.

CDR1 and CDR2 from the germline V gene are LGHDT and YNNKEL (reference sequence). The CDR3 has 14 amino acids. Trimming took off 7 bases at V and 0 bases at J, with 7 bases between the two ends. It was RNA transcripts that yielded the amplified TCR beta CDR3 regions. During a first-round RT-PCR of the TCR CDR3, the HTBI primer set was used. One entry per CDR3 protein results from TCRdb running MiXCR on the multiplex PCR reads. This sample has more than 300,000 distinct CDR3 sequences, with approximately 17% found just once. As concerns this clonotype: Antigen: not known.

The study excluded patients with uncontrolled infection, other autoimmune disease, pregnancy or lactation. V usage is TRBV3-1 and J usage is TRBJ1-6; tentative D call: TRBD1 (6 bases). The source is a young man with Graves' ophthalmopathy. The sequenced sample was blood. CDR3 bases: TGTGCCAGCAAGGGGGGCTCCTATAATTCACCCCTCCACTTT. Translating it yields CASKGGSYNSPLHF.